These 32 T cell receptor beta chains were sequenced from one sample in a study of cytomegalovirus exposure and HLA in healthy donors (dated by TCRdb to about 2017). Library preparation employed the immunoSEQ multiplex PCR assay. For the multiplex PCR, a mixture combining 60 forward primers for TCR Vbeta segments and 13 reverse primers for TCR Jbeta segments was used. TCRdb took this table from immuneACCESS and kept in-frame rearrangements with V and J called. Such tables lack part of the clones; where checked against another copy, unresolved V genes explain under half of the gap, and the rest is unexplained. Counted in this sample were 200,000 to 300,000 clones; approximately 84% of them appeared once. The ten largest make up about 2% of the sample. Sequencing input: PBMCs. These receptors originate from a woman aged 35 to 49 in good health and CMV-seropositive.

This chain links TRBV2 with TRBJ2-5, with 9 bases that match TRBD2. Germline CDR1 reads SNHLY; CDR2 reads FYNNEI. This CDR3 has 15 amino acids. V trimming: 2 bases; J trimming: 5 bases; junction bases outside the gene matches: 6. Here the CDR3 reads CASSERLAGWETQYF. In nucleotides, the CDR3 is TGTGCCAGCAGTGAAAGGCTAGCGGGATGGGAGACCCAGTACTTC.

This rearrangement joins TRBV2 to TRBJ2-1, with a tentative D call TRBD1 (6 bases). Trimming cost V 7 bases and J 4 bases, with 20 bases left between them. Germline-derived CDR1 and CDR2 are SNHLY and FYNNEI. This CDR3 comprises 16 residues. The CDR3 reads CASTLGARGGYNEQFF. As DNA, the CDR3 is TGTGCCAGCACCCTGGGGGCGAGGGGTGGTTACAATGAGCAGTTCTTC.

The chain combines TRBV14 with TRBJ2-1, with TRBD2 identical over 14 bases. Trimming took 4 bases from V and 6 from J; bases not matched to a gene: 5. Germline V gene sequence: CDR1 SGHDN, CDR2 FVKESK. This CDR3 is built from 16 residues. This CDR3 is CASSRRGLAGVNEQFF. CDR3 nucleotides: TGTGCCAGCAGCCGACGGGGACTAGCGGGGGTCAATGAGCAGTTCTTC.

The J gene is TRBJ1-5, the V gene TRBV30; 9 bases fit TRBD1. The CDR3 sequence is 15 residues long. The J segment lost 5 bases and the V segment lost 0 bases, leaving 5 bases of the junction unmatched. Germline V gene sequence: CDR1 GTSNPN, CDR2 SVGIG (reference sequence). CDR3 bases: TGTGCCTGGAGTGTGGGGACAGGGAGCTATCAGCCCCAGCATTTT. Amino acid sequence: CAWSVGTGSYQPQHF.

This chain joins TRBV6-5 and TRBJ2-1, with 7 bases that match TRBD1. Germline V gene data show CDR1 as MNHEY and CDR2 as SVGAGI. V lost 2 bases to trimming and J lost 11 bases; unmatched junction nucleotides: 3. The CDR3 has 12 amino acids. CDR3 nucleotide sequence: TGTGCCAGCAGTTACCCGGGACAGAAGCAGTTCTTC. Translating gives CASSYPGQKQFF.

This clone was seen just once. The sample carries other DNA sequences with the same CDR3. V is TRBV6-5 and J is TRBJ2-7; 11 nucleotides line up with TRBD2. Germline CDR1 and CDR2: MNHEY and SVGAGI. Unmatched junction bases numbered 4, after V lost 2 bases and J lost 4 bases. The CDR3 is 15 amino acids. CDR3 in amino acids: CASSYLAGGSYEQYF. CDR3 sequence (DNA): TGTGCCAGCAGTTACCTAGCGGGAGGATCTTACGAGCAGTACTTC.

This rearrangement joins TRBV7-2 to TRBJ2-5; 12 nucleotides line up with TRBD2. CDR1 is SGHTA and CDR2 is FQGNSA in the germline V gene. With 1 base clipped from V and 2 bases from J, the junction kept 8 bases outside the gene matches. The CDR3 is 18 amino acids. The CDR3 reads CASSLVTSGRGGQETQYF. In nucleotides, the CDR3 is TGTGCCAGCAGCTTAGTGACTAGCGGGAGAGGCGGACAAGAGACCCAGTACTTC.

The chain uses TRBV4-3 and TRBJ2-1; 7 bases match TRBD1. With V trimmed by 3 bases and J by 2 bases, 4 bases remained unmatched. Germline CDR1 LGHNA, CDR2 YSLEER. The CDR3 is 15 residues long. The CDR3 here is CASSQTTGPYNEQFF. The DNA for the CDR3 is TGCGCCAGCAGCCAGACGACAGGGCCCTACAATGAGCAGTTCTTC.

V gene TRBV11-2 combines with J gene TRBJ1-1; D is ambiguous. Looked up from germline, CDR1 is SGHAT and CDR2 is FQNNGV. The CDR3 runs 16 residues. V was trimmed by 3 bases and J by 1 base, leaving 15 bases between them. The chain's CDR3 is CASSLDWALRNTEAFF. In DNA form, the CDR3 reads TGTGCCAGCAGCTTGGACTGGGCCTTACGGAACACTGAAGCTTTCTTT. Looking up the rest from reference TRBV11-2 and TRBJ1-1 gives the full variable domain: EAGVAQSPRYKIIEKRQSVAFWCNPISGHATLYWYQQILGQGPKLLIQFQNNGVVDDSQLPKDRFSAERLKGVDSTLKIQPAKLEDSAVYLCASSLDWALRNTEAFFGQGTRLTVV.

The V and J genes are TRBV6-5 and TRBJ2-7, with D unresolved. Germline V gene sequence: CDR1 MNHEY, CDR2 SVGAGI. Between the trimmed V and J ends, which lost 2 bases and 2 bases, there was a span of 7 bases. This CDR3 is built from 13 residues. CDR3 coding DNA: TGTGCCAGCAGTTACGGCAGTACCTACGAGCAGTACTTC. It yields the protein CASSYGSTYEQYF.

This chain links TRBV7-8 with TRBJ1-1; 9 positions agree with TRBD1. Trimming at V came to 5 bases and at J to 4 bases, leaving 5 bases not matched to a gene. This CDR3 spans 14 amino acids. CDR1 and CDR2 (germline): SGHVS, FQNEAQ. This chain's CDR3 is CASSRTGDSTEAFF. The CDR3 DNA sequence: TGTGCCAGCAGCCGGACAGGGGATAGCACTGAAGCTTTCTTT.

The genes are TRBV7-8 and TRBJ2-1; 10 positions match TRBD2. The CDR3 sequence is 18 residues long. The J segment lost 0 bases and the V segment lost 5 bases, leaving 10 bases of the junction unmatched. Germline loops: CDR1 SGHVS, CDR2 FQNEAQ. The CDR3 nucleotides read TGTGCCAGCAGCCCTAGCGGGAGTTACCTGAGCTCCTACAATGAGCAGTTCTTC. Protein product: CASSPSGSYLSSYNEQFF.

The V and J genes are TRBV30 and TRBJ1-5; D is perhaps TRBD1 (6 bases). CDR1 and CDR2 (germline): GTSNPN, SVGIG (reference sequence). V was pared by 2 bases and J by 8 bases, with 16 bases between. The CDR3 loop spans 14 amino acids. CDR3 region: CAWSRDTPSEPQHF. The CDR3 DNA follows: TGTGCCTGGAGTCGGGACACACCTTCGGAGCCCCAGCATTTT.

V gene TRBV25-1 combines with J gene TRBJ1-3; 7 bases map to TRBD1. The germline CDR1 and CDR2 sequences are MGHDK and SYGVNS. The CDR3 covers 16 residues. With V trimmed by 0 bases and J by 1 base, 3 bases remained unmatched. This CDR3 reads CASSEYGTASGNTIYF. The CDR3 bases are TGTGCCAGCAGTGAATACGGGACAGCATCTGGAAACACCATATATTTT.

This chain's CDR3 is CASSFAGDQPQHF. The CDR3 DNA sequence: TGCGCCAGCAGCTTCGCAGGGGATCAGCCCCAGCATTTT. The chain carries TRBV5-1 and TRBJ1-5, with a weak D call TRBD1 (6 bases). Between the trimmed V and J ends, which lost 2 bases and 5 bases, there was a span of 8 bases. The germline gives CDR1 SGHRS, CDR2 YFSETQ. This CDR3 is built from 13 residues. The variable domain in full, completed from reference TRBV5-1 and TRBJ1-5, reads KAGVTQTPRYLIKTRGQQVTLSCSPISGHRSVSWYQQTPGQGLQFLFEYFSETQRNKGNFPGRFSGRQFSNSRSEMNVSTLELGDSALYLCASSFAGDQPQHFGDGTRLSIL.

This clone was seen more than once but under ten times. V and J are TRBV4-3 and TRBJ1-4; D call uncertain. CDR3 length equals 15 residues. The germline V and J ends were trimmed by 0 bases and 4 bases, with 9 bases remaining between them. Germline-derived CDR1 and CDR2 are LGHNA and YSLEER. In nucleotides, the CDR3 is TGCGCCAGCAGCCAAGACCGGAGTCTTAATGAAAAACTGTTTTTT. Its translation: CASSQDRSLNEKLFF.

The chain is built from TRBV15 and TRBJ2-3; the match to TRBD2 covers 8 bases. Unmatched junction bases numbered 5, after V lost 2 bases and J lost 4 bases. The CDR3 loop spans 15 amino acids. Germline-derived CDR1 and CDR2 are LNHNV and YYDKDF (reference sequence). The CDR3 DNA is TGTGCCACCAGCAGACGAGCGGGAGTAGCAGATACGCAGTATTTT. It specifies CATSRRAGVADTQYF.

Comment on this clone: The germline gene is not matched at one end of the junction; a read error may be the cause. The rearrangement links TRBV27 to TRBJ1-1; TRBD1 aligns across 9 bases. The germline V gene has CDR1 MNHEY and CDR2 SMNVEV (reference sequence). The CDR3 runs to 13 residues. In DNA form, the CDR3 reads TGTGCCAGTAGGGGGACAGGGAACGCTGAAGCTTTCTTT. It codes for CASRGTGNAEAFF.

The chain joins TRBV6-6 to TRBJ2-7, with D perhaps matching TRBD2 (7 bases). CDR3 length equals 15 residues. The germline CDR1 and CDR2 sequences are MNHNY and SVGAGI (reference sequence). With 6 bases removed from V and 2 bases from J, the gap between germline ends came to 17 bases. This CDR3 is CASRPGLGGTYEQYF. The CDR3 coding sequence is TGTGCCAGCAGACCCGGACTAGGGGGGACCTACGAGCAGTACTTC.

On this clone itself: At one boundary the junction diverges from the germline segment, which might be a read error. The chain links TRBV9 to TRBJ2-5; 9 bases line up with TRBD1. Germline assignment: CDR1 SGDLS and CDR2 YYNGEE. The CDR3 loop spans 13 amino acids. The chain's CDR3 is CASSNKGGTGLHF. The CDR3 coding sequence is TGTGCCAGCAGCAATAAGGGAGGGACAGGGTTACACTTC.

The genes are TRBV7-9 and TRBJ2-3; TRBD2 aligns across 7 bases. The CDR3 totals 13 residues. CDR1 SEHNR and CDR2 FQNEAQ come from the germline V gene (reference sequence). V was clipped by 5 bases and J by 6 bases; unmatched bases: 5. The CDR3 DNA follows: TGTGCCAGCAGCAAGTCCGGGGGGGATACGCAGTATTTT. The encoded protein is CASSKSGGDTQYF. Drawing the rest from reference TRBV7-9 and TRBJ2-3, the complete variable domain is DTGVSQNPRHKITKRGQNVTFRCDPISEHNRLYWYRQTLGQGPEFLTYFQNEAQLEKSRLLSDRFSAERPKGSFSTLEIQRTEQGDSAMYLCASSKSGGDTQYFGPGTRLTVL.

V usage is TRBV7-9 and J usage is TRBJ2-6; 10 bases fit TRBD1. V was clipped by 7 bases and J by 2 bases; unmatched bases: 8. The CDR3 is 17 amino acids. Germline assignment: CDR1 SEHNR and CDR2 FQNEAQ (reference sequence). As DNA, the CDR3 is TGTGCCAGCACCACGGACAGGGGGACTACTGGGGCCAACGTCCTGACTTTC. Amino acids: CASTTDRGTTGANVLTF.

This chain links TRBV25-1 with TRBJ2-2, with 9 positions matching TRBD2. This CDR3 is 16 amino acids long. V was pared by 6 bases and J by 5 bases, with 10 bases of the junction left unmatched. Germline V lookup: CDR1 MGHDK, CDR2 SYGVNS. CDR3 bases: TGTGCCAGCAGCGCCCTCGCGGGAGGGAGGACCGGGGAGCTGTTTTTT. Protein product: CASSALAGGRTGELFF.

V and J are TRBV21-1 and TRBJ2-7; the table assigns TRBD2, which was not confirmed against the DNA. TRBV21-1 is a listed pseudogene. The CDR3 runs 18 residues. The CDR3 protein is CASSKASCVGGAPYEQYF. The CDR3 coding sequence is TGTGCCAGCAGCAAAGCCTCTTGCGTTGGCGGAGCCCCCTACGAGCAGTACTTC.

In nucleotides, the CDR3 is TGTGCCAGCAGCCAGGGGGAGACTGAAGCTTTCTTT. Its translation is CASSQGETEAFF. V and J are TRBV13 and TRBJ1-1; 7 bases are a match to TRBD1. Germline V gene sequence: CDR1 PRHDT, CDR2 FYEKMQ (reference sequence). The CDR3 loop spans 12 amino acids. Trimming cost V 5 bases and J 5 bases; bases outside gene matches: 2. Supplemented by reference TRBV13 and TRBJ1-1, the full variable domain reads AAGVIQSPRHLIKEKRETATLKCYPIPRHDTVYWYQQGPGQDPQFLISFYEKMQSDKGSIPDRFSAQQFSDYHSELNMSSLELGDSALYFCASSQGETEAFFGQGTRLTVV.

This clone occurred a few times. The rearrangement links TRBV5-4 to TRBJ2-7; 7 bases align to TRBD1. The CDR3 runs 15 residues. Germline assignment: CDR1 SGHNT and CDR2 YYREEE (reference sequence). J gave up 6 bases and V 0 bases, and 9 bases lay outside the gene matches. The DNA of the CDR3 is TGTGCCAGCAGCTTGGAGGGACAGAGGTCTGGCGAGCAGTACTTC. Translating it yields CASSLEGQRSGEQYF.

DNA for the CDR3: TGTGCCAGCGGGGAGGTAGGATCACCCCTCCACTTT. It yields the protein CASGEVGSPLHF. The J gene is TRBJ1-6, the V gene TRBV28; D remains ambiguous. This CDR3 is built from 12 residues. Germline V gene sequence: CDR1 MDHEN, CDR2 SYDVKM. V shed 8 bases and J shed 10 bases, with 12 bases lying between them.

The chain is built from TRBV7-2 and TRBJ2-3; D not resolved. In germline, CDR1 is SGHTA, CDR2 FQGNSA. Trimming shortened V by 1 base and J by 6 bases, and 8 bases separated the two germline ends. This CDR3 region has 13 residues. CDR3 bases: TGTGCCAGCAGCTTAGATTTGTCTGATACGCAGTATTTT. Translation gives CASSLDLSDTQYF.

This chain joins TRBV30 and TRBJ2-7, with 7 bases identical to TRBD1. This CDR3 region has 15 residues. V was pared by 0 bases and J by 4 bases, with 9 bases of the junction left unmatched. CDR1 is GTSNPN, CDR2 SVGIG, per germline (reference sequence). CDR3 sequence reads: CAWSVHGTVGYEQYF. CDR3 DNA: TGTGCCTGGAGTGTACACGGGACAGTGGGGTACGAGCAGTACTTC.

The CDR3 loop is CASSLAQTEAFF. CDR3 DNA sequence: TGTGCCAGCAGTTTGGCTCAAACCGAAGCTTTCTTT. The chain has TRBV28 and TRBJ1-1, with D unclear. CDR3 length: 12 residues. Between the trimmed V and J ends, which lost 3 bases and 8 bases, there was a span of 10 bases. Germline-derived CDR1 and CDR2 are MDHEN and SYDVKM.

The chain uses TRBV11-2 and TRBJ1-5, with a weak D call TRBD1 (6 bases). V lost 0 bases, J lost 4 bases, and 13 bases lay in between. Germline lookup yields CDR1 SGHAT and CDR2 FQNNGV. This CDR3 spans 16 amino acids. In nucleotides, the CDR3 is TGTGCCAGCAGCTTAGATTCCACAGGGTCTAATCAGCCCCAGCATTTT. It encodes CASSLDSTGSNQPQHF.

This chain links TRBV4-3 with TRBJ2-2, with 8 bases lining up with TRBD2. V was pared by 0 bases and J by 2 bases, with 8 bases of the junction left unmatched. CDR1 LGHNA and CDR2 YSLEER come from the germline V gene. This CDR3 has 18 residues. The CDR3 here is CASSQEGPGRVNTGELFF. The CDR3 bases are TGCGCCAGCAGCCAAGAAGGACCCGGGAGGGTAAACACCGGGGAGCTGTTTTTT.